This TCR beta chain was obtained from a study of CD4+ T cells in melanoma. Whole-study findings and limits: Reportedly, melanoma neoantigen-specific CD4+ T cells showed varied differentiation states. A reported correlation linked neoantigen-specific CD4+ T cells to CD8+, macrophage and B cell function.

On this clone itself: The antigen is undetermined.

Sequencing was performed with immunoSEQ multiplex PCR; in TCRdb, only in-frame clones are kept and a portion is missing. Of roughly 60,000 clones listed, 55% to 75% were seen once; the top ten hold 4.8%. The sequenced sample was tumor tissue. The TCR comes from a human donor with melanoma.

CDR3: CASSTSTLETQYF. DNA for the CDR3: TGTGCCAGTAGTACCAGTACCCTCGAGACCCAGTACTTC. This chain connects TRBV19 to TRBJ2-5; D is unclear. The germline V gene encodes CDR1 LNHDA and CDR2 SQIVND (reference sequence). CDR3 size: 13 residues. The V end was cut by 4 bases, the J end by 5 bases, with 11 bases between.